This is a list of T cell receptor beta chains from one sample in a study of shared clonotypes between healthy human individuals. Measured with immunoSEQ multiplex PCR; TCRdb has only the in-frame clones, and not every one. Seen here are 1.5 million to 1.9 million clones, 95% to 99% observed once, and the top ten hold around 0.47%. The sequenced sample consisted of naive CD4+ T cells sorted from blood. These receptors came from a man between 25 and 39 years old in good health. Each CDR3 is given with its conserved first and last residue. The D gene is left open where the match is weak. Some rows mark clone size as missing; the rest say once, few, many or name a class of expanded clone.

TRBJ2-1 | - | TRBV5-4 | - | CASSFSYEQFF | TGTGCCAGCAGCTTTAGCTATGAGCAGTTCTTC
TRBJ1-2 | - | TRBV18 | - | CASPKNALTGTSKNYGYTF | TGTGCCAGCCCAAAAAACGCGCTCACCGGGACATCAAAGAACTATGGCTACACCTTC
TRBJ2-5 | - | TRBV20-1 | - | CSGGRGETQYF | TGCAGTGGCGGCCGGGGAGAGACCCAGTACTTC
TRBJ2-2 | - | TRBV19 | TRBD1 | CASREQGARTGELFF | TGTGCCAGTAGGGAACAGGGGGCTCGGACCGGGGAGCTGTTTTTT
TRBJ2-7 | - | TRBV7-6 | - | CASSLRGGFYEQYF | TGTGCCAGCAGCTTAAGGGGCGGATTCTACGAGCAGTACTTC
TRBJ2-5 | - | TRBV9 | TRBD1 | CASSFRTGSETQYF | TGTGCCAGCAGCTTTCGGACAGGGAGCGAGACCCAGTACTTC
TRBJ1-1 | - | TRBV5-6 | - | CASSLVRGAHTEAFF | TGTGCCAGCAGCTTGGTTCGGGGGGCGCACACTGAAGCTTTCTTT
TRBJ2-2 | - | TRBV6-6 | - | CASSYFTTNTGELFF | TGTGCCAGCAGTTACTTTACTACGAACACCGGGGAGCTGTTTTTT
TRBJ1-2 | - | TRBV6-5 | - | CASSYSTGAGYGYTF | TGTGCCAGCAGTTACTCTACGGGGGCAGGCTATGGCTACACCTTC
TRBJ2-2 | - | TRBV19 | - | CASRRLTGELFF | TGTGCCAGTAGAAGACTCACCGGGGAGCTGTTTTTT
TRBJ1-4 | - | TRBV11-3 | - | CASSLPRATNEKLFF | TGTGCCAGCAGCTTACCCAGGGCAACTAATGAAAAACTGTTTTTT
TRBJ1-2 | - | TRBV28 | - | CASGGPYGYTF | TGTGCCAGTGGGGGACCGTATGGCTACACCTTC
TRBJ1-1 | - | TRBV10-3 | - | CAISEEVWNTEAFF | TGTGCCATCAGTGAGGAGGTTTGGAACACTGAAGCTTTCTTT
TRBJ1-1 | - | TRBV5-1 | - | CASSLEGKAFF | TGCGCCAGCAGCTTGGAGGGGAAAGCTTTCTTT
TRBJ1-5 | - | TRBV19 | TRBD1 | CASSIRRGHQPQHF | TGTGCCAGTAGTATAAGAAGGGGGCATCAGCCCCAGCATTTT
TRBJ1-1 | - | TRBV7-9 | - | CASSTGTKGAFF | TGTGCCAGCAGCACCGGGACAAAAGGAGCTTTCTTT
TRBJ2-7 | - | TRBV6-5 | - | CASSNPRGEQYF | TGTGCCAGCAGTAACCCCCGAGGGGAGCAGTACTTC
TRBJ1-1 | - | TRBV2 | - | CASREDGTYTEAFF | TGTGCCAGCCGAGAGGACGGGACCTACACTGAAGCTTTCTTT
TRBJ2-3 | - | TRBV4-1 | TRBD2 | CASSQVLAGGSDTQYF | TGCGCCAGCAGCCAAGTTCTGGCGGGGGGCTCAGATACGCAGTATTTT
TRBJ2-7 | once | TRBV11-1 | TRBD2 | CASSRVERDFYWSYEQYF | TGTGCCAGCAGCCGAGTAGAGCGGGACTTTTACTGGTCCTACGAGCAGTACTTC
TRBJ2-7 | once | TRBV9 | TRBD2 | CASSVAPLAGTYEQYF | TGTGCCAGCAGCGTAGCCCCACTAGCGGGGACCTACGAGCAGTACTTC
TRBJ1-5 | - | TRBV6-1 | - | CASNQGRGRNQPQHF | TGTGCCAGCAACCAAGGGAGGGGGAGGAATCAGCCCCAGCATTTT
TRBJ2-4 | - | TRBV2 | - | CASSEAELPKNIQYF | TGTGCCAGCAGTGAAGCTGAGTTGCCCAAAAACATTCAGTACTTC
TRBJ1-2 | - | TRBV18 | - | CASSPLIVQGPEDYGYTF | TGTGCCAGCTCACCACTAATCGTCCAGGGGCCCGAAGACTATGGCTACACCTTC
TRBJ2-7 | - | TRBV9 | - | CASSVDLGTYEQYF | TGTGCCAGCAGCGTAGACCTAGGTACCTACGAGCAGTACTTC
TRBJ1-2 | - | TRBV5-1 | - | CASSSEVNYGYTF | TGCGCCAGCAGCTCGGAGGTTAACTATGGCTACACCTTC
TRBJ2-2 | - | TRBV19 | TRBD2 | CASSSGLAGGPGELFF | TGTGCCAGTAGTAGTGGACTAGCGGGAGGGCCCGGGGAGCTGTTTTTT
TRBJ2-3 | - | TRBV18 | TRBD2 | CASSVAGAPDTQYF | TGTGCCAGCTCCGTAGCGGGAGCACCAGATACGCAGTATTTT
TRBJ2-4 | - | TRBV29-1 | - | CSVGYSFNIQYF | TGCAGCGTTGGATATAGCTTCAACATTCAGTACTTC
TRBJ2-1 | - | TRBV27 | - | CASSFARQSYNEQFF | TGTGCCAGCAGTTTCGCTAGGCAATCCTACAATGAGCAGTTCTTC
TRBJ2-5 | - | TRBV28 | - | CASSLLSTQYF | TGTGCCAGCAGTTTATTGAGTACCCAGTACTTC
TRBJ1-4 | - | TRBV18 | - | CASSPLSDMEFVKLFF | TGTGCCAGCTCACCATTGTCCGACATGGAGTTCGTAAAACTGTTTTTT
TRBJ2-1 | once | TRBV9 | - | CASSVEGYHEQFF | TGTGCCAGCAGCGTAGAAGGGTACCATGAGCAGTTCTTC
TRBJ1-1 | - | TRBV19 | - | CASSWGLNTEAFF | TGTGCCAGTAGCTGGGGGTTGAACACTGAAGCTTTCTTT
TRBJ1-5 | - | TRBV7-9 | - | CASSLEQGRAGNQPQHF | TGTGCCAGCAGCTTAGAACAGGGACGGGCGGGGAATCAGCCCCAGCATTTT
TRBJ2-1 | - | TRBV12-5 | - | CASGGSPGAYNEQFF | TGTGCTAGTGGTGGGTCCCCCGGGGCCTACAATGAGCAGTTCTTC
TRBJ2-1 | - | TRBV29-1 | TRBD2 | CSGLAGSSYNEQFF | TGCAGCGGCCTAGCGGGAAGCTCCTACAATGAGCAGTTCTTC
TRBJ1-2 | - | TRBV5-6 | - | CASSLARPQFGYTF | TGTGCCAGCAGCTTGGCCAGGCCCCAATTCGGCTACACCTTC
TRBJ2-1 | - | TRBV7-3 | TRBD2 | CASSSIGTSGRYNEQFF | TGTGCCAGCAGCTCAATAGGGACTAGCGGGAGGTACAATGAGCAGTTCTTC
TRBJ2-3 | - | TRBV7-2 | - | CASSLDGLVTDTQYF | TGTGCCAGCAGCTTGGACGGTCTGGTCACAGATACGCAGTATTTT
TRBJ2-7 | - | TRBV28 | - | CASSFTGNRGEQYF | TGTGCCAGCAGTTTTACAGGTAACAGAGGCGAGCAGTACTTC
TRBJ2-7 | once | TRBV27 | - | CASSSTNPYEQYF | TGTGCCAGCAGTTCCACTAACCCCTACGAGCAGTACTTC
TRBJ2-3 | - | TRBV27 | - | CASSFDADTQYF | TGTGCCAGCAGTTTCGACGCAGATACGCAGTATTTT
TRBJ2-7 | - | TRBV7-2 | TRBD2 | CASSLAGTTAYEQYF | TGTGCCAGCAGCTTAGCAGGGACTACGGCCTACGAGCAGTACTTC
TRBJ2-7 | - | TRBV10-3 | TRBD2 | CAIGSGKYEQYF | TGTGCCATTGGTAGCGGGAAATACGAGCAGTACTTC
TRBJ2-7 | - | TRBV19 | - | CASSEPGGRNYEQYF | TGTGCCAGTAGTGAACCGGGTGGAAGAAACTACGAGCAGTACTTC
TRBJ2-7 | - | TRBV18 | - | CASSPHPGPHEQYF | TGTGCCAGCTCACCGCATCCAGGTCCTCACGAGCAGTACTTC
TRBJ1-4 | - | TRBV7-7 | - | CASSFGRNEKLFF | TGTGCCAGCAGCTTCGGACGGAATGAAAAACTGTTTTTT
TRBJ2-7 | - | TRBV28 | TRBD1 | CASSRTGTGDYEQYF | TGTGCCAGCAGTCGAACCGGGACAGGGGATTACGAGCAGTACTTC
TRBJ1-3 | - | TRBV10-3 | TRBD1 | CAISVQGGGNTIYF | TGTGCCATCAGTGTACAGGGGGGAGGAAACACCATATATTTT
TRBJ2-7 | - | TRBV9 | - | CASSVAGALAYEQYF | TGTGCCAGCAGCGTAGCGGGAGCATTAGCCTACGAGCAGTACTTC